The T cell receptor (beta chain) described here comes from a study of T cell responses to AZD1222 COVID-19 vaccine. The CDR3 length is 15 residues. CDR1 is LNHNV, CDR2 YYDKDF, per germline (reference sequence). Trimming removed 8 bases from V and 7 bases from J; junction bases left unmatched: 9. Here immunoSEQ multiplex PCR was the method, and the copy in TCRdb shows in-frame clones only, minus some. In the table there are about 150,000 clones, about 90% of which are singletons. Sequencing was performed on peripheral blood, taken on day 0 of AZD1222 vaccination. The TCR originated in an adult in good health. This rearrangement joins TRBV15 to TRBJ2-2; 11 bases agree with TRBD2. The CDR3 DNA follows: TGTGCCACCCAAAACACTAGCGGGAGAGGCGGGGAGCTGTTTTTT. Translation gives CATQNTSGRGGELFF.